The 10 T cell receptor beta chains below all came from one sample that was sequenced in a study of identical twins. Using its own MiXCR run on the 5' RACE reads, TCRdb lists one record per CDR3 protein. The sample contains about 190,000 distinct CDR3 sequences, 15% of which appear only once. These records were also assigned to another study, of T cells expressing NK-cell markers.

Sequenced material: CD8+ T cells sorted from blood. The receptor source for this set is a woman aged 18-29 years in good health.

This clonotype was detected only a few times. This chain uses TRBV5-1 with TRBJ2-1, with 7 positions matching TRBD1. The junction had 14 bases not matched to a gene; V was cut back by 4 bases and J by 4 bases. Germline assignment: CDR1 SGHRS and CDR2 YFSETQ. The CDR3 spans 17 residues. The CDR3 nucleotides read TGCGCCAGCAGCCCCTTGGGGGACAGAAAAACTTACAATGAGCAGTTCTTC. It is translated as CASSPLGDRKTYNEQFF. Full variable domain (rest looked up from reference TRBV5-1 and TRBJ2-1): KAGVTQTPRYLIKTRGQQVTLSCSPISGHRSVSWYQQTPGQGLQFLFEYFSETQRNKGNFPGRFSGRQFSNSRSEMNVSTLELGDSALYLCASSPLGDRKTYNEQFFGPGTRLTVL.

Written as DNA, the CDR3 is TGCAGTGCCCCCCGGACTTCGAGCTCCTACGAGCAGTACTTC. Amino acids: CSAPRTSSSYEQYF. This chain uses TRBV20-1 with TRBJ2-7; TRBD2 might be the D (5 bases). The CDR3 sequence is 14 residues long. CDR1 and CDR2 (germline): DFQATT, SNEGSKA (reference sequence). The V gene lost 6 bases and the J gene lost 0 bases, with 15 bases spanning the gap.

This chain connects TRBV7-9 to TRBJ2-5; no clear D gene. The CDR3 covers 17 residues. Trimming took 5 bases from V and 5 from J, leaving 24 bases between them. Germline assignment: CDR1 SEHNR and CDR2 FQNEAQ (reference sequence). This chain's CDR3 is CASSPRRGGSSKETQYF. The CDR3 nucleotides are TGTGCCAGCAGCCCAAGACGTGGCGGCTCCAGTAAGGAGACCCAGTACTTC. Using reference TRBV7-9 and TRBJ2-5 for the parts outside the CDR3, the full variable domain is DTGVSQNPRHKITKRGQNVTFRCDPISEHNRLYWYRQTLGQGPEFLTYFQNEAQLEKSRLLSDRFSAERPKGSFSTLEIQRTEQGDSAMYLCASSPRRGGSSKETQYFGPGTRLLVL.

The rearrangement uses TRBV11-3 and TRBJ2-7; D call uncertain. The CDR3 is 16 residues long. The V end was cut by 1 base, the J end by 0 bases, with 13 bases between. CDR1 and CDR2 from the germline V gene are SGHNT and YENEEA. CDR3: CASSLASTKISYEQYF. The CDR3 nucleotides are TGTGCCAGCAGCTTAGCCTCTACCAAGATCTCCTACGAGCAGTACTTC.

The chain joins TRBV5-6 to TRBJ2-7; TRBD1 is a possible D gene (6 bases). CDR3 length equals 15 residues. The germline gives CDR1 SGHDT, CDR2 YYEEEE. The germline V and J ends were trimmed by 2 bases and 2 bases, with 14 bases remaining between them. CDR3 bases: TGTGCCAGCAGCTTTCCTTCGGACAGCACCTACGAGCAGTACTTC. It specifies CASSFPSDSTYEQYF. The variable domain in full, completed from reference TRBV5-6 and TRBJ2-7, reads DAGVTQSPTHLIKTRGQQVTLRCSPKSGHDTVSWYQQALGQGPQFIFQYYEEEERQRGNFPDRFSGHQFPNYSSELNVNALLLGDSALYLCASSFPSDSTYEQYFGPGTRLTVT.

This clonotype was counted only a few times. The chain combines TRBV12-3 or TRBV12-4 with TRBJ2-7; D not resolved. The CDR3 extends over 12 amino acids. V shed 6 bases and J shed 3 bases, with 9 bases lying between them. The CDR3 region is CASRDRFYEQYF. The CDR3 nucleotides read TGTGCCAGCAGGGACCGGTTCTACGAGCAGTACTTC.

DNA of the CDR3: TGTGCCAGCAGCTTCGAGGCTTCGAGCTCCTACGAGCAGTACTTC. Its protein product is CASSFEASSSYEQYF. The rearrangement links TRBV11-2 to TRBJ2-7; unclear D gene. Germline-derived CDR1 and CDR2 are SGHAT and FQNNGV. This CDR3 region has 15 residues. Trimming removed 3 bases from V and 0 bases from J, with 12 bases in between.

This clonotype was detected only a few times. V gene TRBV11-2 combines with J gene TRBJ2-5; 7 bases are shared with TRBD1. The J segment lost 4 bases and the V segment lost 5 bases, leaving 4 bases of the junction unmatched. The V gene's germline CDR1 is SGHAT and CDR2 FQNNGV. The CDR3 sequence is 13 residues long. The CDR3 reads CASSRDSRETQYF. CDR3 DNA: TGTGCCAGCAGCCGGGACAGTAGAGAGACCCAGTACTTC.

This chain uses TRBV19 with TRBJ1-1, with unresolved D. Trimming shortened V by 8 bases and J by 0 bases, and 7 bases separated the two germline ends. There are 12 residues in the CDR3. In germline, CDR1 is LNHDA, CDR2 SQIVND (reference sequence). CDR3 bases: TGTGCCAGTTTAGGGATGAACACTGAAGCTTTCTTT. This codes for CASLGMNTEAFF.

Concerning this clonotype itself: The junction differs from germline at one of its ends, possibly a read error. V usage is TRBV12-3 or TRBV12-4 and J usage is TRBJ2-3; TRBD2 matches at 10 bases. The CDR3 is 18 residues long. In DNA, the CDR3 is TGTGCCTGCAGTCCCCCTAGCGGGAGTTCCACGGCGGCAGATACGCAGTATTTT. This sequence encodes CACSPPSGSSTAADTQYF.